Shown below are 14 T cell receptor beta chains from a single sample sequenced in a study of T cells in Graves' hyperthyroidism and ophthalmopathy. Amplified regions were TCR beta CDR3 sequences from RNA transcripts. An initial round of RT-PCR targeting the TCR CDR3 relied on the HTBI primer set. Using its own MiXCR run on the multiplex PCR reads, TCRdb lists one record per CDR3 protein. The sample yields about 320,000 distinct CDR3 sequences, approximately 17% seen once. The source material was blood. The origin of the receptors is a man under 40 with Graves' hyperthyroidism.

There are many counts of this clonotype. The chain recombines TRBV7-3 with TRBJ2-5; D gene unclear. The CDR3 has 15 residues. The ends were cut back, 2 bases at V and 5 bases at J, with 15 bases in the middle. From germline, CDR1 is SGHTA and CDR2 FQGTGA. The CDR3 DNA sequence: TGTGCCAGCAGCTTAGGTGTCCACGAGGAGGAGACCCAGTACTTC. This codes for CASSLGVHEEETQYF.

This clonotype was observed at least ten times. V and J are TRBV7-8 and TRBJ2-1; the D gene is possibly TRBD1 (6 bases). The ends were cut back, 5 bases at V and 6 bases at J, with 20 bases in the middle. In germline, CDR1 is SGHVS, CDR2 FQNEAQ. The CDR3 is 16 amino acids. The CDR3 coding sequence is TGTGCCAGCAGCCCGCTAAACTCGCGAGGGGGCAATGAGCAGTTCTTC. This translates into CASSPLNSRGGNEQFF.

This rearrangement joins TRBV9 to TRBJ2-7, with D unresolved. Trimming removed 0 bases from V and 0 bases from J, with 10 bases in between. This CDR3 spans 15 amino acids. Germline assignment: CDR1 SGDLS and CDR2 YYNGEE. Here the CDR3 DNA reads TGTGCCAGCAGCGTAGGGTCTAGATCCTCCTACGAGCAGTACTTC. Encoded protein: CASSVGSRSSYEQYF.

This clonotype was found many times. The chain links TRBV6-1 to TRBJ2-3, with a weak D call TRBD1 (5 bases). V was cut by 6 bases and J by 0 bases, with 13 bases left in between. Germline-derived CDR1 and CDR2 are MNHNS and SASEGT. The CDR3 runs to 15 residues. Here the CDR3 DNA reads TGTGCCAGCAGACCCACAGGCTTAAGCACAGATACGCAGTATTTT. Protein product: CASRPTGLSTDTQYF.

The chain recombines TRBV5-1 with TRBJ2-5; D ambiguous. CDR3 size: 15 residues. Germline V gene data show CDR1 as SGHRS and CDR2 as YFSETQ. Trimming left V 4 bases short and J 3 bases short, with 16 bases between. CDR3 DNA: TGCGCCAGCAGCGAACAGCCTAGGGCTGAAGAGACCCAGTACTTC. Protein sequence: CASSEQPRAEETQYF.

This clonotype was seen many times. The CDR3 loop reads CASSVTARPYTEAFF. The CDR3 bases are TGTGCCAGCAGCGTGACCGCGAGGCCGTACACTGAAGCTTTCTTT. This chain uses TRBV11-3 with TRBJ1-1; D call uncertain. V was trimmed by 5 bases and J by 3 bases, leaving 16 bases between them. The CDR3 covers 15 residues. From germline, CDR1 is SGHNT and CDR2 YENEEA.

This clonotype appeared many times. The rearrangement links TRBV16 to TRBJ1-1; D ambiguous. Germline V lookup: CDR1 KGHSY, CDR2 FQNENV. V lost 0 bases to trimming and J lost 3 bases, with 14 bases between them. The CDR3 extends over 16 amino acids. Here the CDR3 DNA reads TGTGCCAGCAGCCAATCCGCCTGGCGTCTGGACACTGAAGCTTTCTTT. It codes for CASSQSAWRLDTEAFF.

This clonotype was seen a few times. The DNA of the CDR3 is TGTGCCAGCGGCTGGGGGAGCAGCAATCAGCCCCAGCATTTT. Translated: CASGWGSSNQPQHF. The chain recombines TRBV3-1 with TRBJ1-5; TRBD1 might be the D (5 bases). Germline V lookup: CDR1 LGHDT, CDR2 YNNKEL (reference sequence). The CDR3 contains 14 residues. V lost 8 bases to trimming and J lost 1 base, with 12 bases between them.

This clonotype came up a few times. This rearrangement joins TRBV15 to TRBJ2-5, with D tentatively TRBD2 (6 bases). CDR1 is LNHNV and CDR2 is YYDKDF in the germline V gene (reference sequence). This CDR3 comprises 14 residues. The V end was cut by 6 bases, the J end by 1 base, with 12 bases between. The CDR3 sequence is CATSPGVTQETQYF. The CDR3 DNA follows: TGTGCCACCAGTCCGGGAGTAACCCAAGAGACCCAGTACTTC.

This clonotype was recorded at least ten times. The chain combines TRBV12-5 with TRBJ1-1; 11 nucleotides align to TRBD1. Losses at the gene ends were 5 bases for V and 1 base for J; bases not matched to a gene: 3. The CDR3 runs 15 residues. Germline V lookup: CDR1 LGHNT, CDR2 FRNRAP. DNA for the CDR3: TGTGCTAGTGGTCCGGGACAGGGGGAGAACACTGAAGCTTTCTTT. Its protein product is CASGPGQGENTEAFF.

This clonotype was picked up many times. V usage is TRBV3-1 and J usage is TRBJ2-3; possibly TRBD2 for D (6 bases). The CDR3 runs to 14 residues. Trimming pared 4 bases from V and 8 bases from J, leaving 16 bases between. The germline V gene has CDR1 LGHDT and CDR2 YNNKEL (reference sequence). The CDR3 DNA is TGTGCCAGCAGCCCTATAGCCTCCGGGGGTACGCAGTATTTT. It specifies CASSPIASGGTQYF.

This clonotype was seen only a few times. The chain has TRBV24-1 and TRBJ1-1; D unresolved. Trimming shortened V by 3 bases and J by 1 base, and 11 bases separated the two germline ends. This CDR3 comprises 15 residues. The germline V gene has CDR1 KGHDR and CDR2 SFDVKD. The CDR3 is CATSDARNGNTEAFF. CDR3 DNA: TGTGCCACCAGTGATGCCCGAAATGGGAACACTGAAGCTTTCTTT.

This clonotype has a count of ten or more. The J gene is TRBJ2-7, the V gene TRBV11-2, with 10 bases lining up with TRBD1. Per the germline V gene, CDR1 is SGHAT and CDR2 is FQNNGV. This CDR3 is 17 amino acids long. V shed 0 bases, J shed 3 bases, and the junction held 8 bases outside the gene matches. DNA for the CDR3: TGTGCCAGCAGCTTAGAGACCCCGGGACAGGGGTACTACGAGCAGTACTTC. This sequence encodes CASSLETPGQGYYEQYF.

This clonotype was counted many times. V and J are TRBV7-9 and TRBJ2-7; tentatively, D is TRBD2 (7 bases). Looked up from germline, CDR1 is SEHNR and CDR2 is FQNEAQ (reference sequence). Trimming pared 4 bases from V and 2 bases from J, leaving 33 bases between. The CDR3 spans 21 residues. The CDR3 sequence: CASSSERGGEGAYFNPYEQYF. The CDR3 DNA reads TGTGCCAGCAGCTCCGAGAGGGGGGGGGAGGGAGCATACTTCAACCCCTACGAGCAGTACTTC.